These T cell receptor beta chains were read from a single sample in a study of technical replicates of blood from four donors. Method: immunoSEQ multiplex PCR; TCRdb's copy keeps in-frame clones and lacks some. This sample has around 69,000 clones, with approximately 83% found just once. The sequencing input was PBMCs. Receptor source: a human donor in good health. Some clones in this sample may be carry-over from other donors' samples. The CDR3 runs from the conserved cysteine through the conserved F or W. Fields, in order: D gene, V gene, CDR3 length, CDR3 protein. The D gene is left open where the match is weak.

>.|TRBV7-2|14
CASSLARQSYEQYF
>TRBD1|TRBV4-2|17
CASSQDLKTGERNIQYF
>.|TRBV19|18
CASSARSGSRGVNTEAFF
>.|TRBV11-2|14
CASSLGPHTYEQYF
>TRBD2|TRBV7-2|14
CASRHTGTSGEQYF
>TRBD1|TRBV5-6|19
CASTFFRTGGFATNEKLFF
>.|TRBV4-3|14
CASSQDKQGYGYTF
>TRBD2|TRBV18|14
CASSPAGGSNEQFF
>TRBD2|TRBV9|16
CASSVAEGGIPGELFF
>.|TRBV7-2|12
CASSPQGRGYTF
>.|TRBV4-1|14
CASSQVAGTDTQYF
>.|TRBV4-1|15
CASSQEGRSYNEQFF
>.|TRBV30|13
CASISLGNTEAFF
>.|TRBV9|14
CASSPQPTNEKLFF
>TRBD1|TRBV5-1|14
CASSSGQPNQPQHF
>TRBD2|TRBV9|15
CASNLAGGPGGTQYF
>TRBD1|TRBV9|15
CASSVLGQGAYEQYF
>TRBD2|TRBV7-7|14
CASSRLAGEETQYF
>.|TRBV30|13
CAWSFGRSHGYTF
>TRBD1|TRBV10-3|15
CAISGKDRGTYGYTF